This TCR beta chain was sequenced in a study of blood T cell dynamics during melanoma immunotherapy (dated by TCRdb to about 2020). In the study overall: All patients had metastatic melanoma and were given first-line pembrolizumab or nivolumab plus ipilimumab as standard of care in the United Kingdom. A training cohort was formed from consecutive patients, and a further independent group of patients from the same centre was pooled into an external validation set. Peripheral T cell receptor repertoires of metastatic melanoma patients were profiled before and after one cycle of checkpoint inhibitor therapy to find early correlates of response.

Of note for this clone: This clone's antigen is unknown. The sample holds no much larger clone one base away, and base qualities are not on file.

Points the paper makes about the study in general: A bifurcated reorganization of the PBMC repertoire at W3, with increased clonality or increased diversity, was observed in patients who later achieved disease control, unlike in progressors. The relatively small sample size was acknowledged as potentially limiting generalization of the results. Whether the T cell clones behind the repertoire changes were melanoma-specific or instead reflected general immune activation was something the study could not determine.

For every bulk PBMC sample, a fixed 350 ng of DNA was loaded. TCR beta CDR3 sequences were amplified from genomic DNA with the immunoSEQ TCRb Assay kit following manufacturer instructions. The KAPA Library Quantification Kit for Illumina platforms was used to quantify pooled libraries by qPCR. Sequencing of the pooled libraries was done on an Illumina NextSeq 500, with clustering at about 0.55-1.2 pM. The study's own analysis went as follows. TCR data were analyzed using immunoSEQ ANALYZER and the R LymphoSeq package. A rearrangement efficiency score was calculated as productive divided by the sum of productive and non-productive CDR3 sequences. Clonality was measured with the Gini coefficient and diversity with the Renyi index at alpha=1, compared pairwise between timepoints within each patient. In LymphoSeq, clonal relatedness was computed with an edit distance of 3 and repertoire similarity was computed with the Bhattacharyya coefficient. Linear discriminant analysis on week-3 changes in clonality and diversity was built with the R MASS and caret packages to classify response. In its TCRdb copy, this immuneACCESS table keeps in-frame sequences only and misses some clones. Where compared with another copy, unresolved V genes explain less than half of these, and the others have no known cause. V and J calls and clone size are copied from that table; D and trimming were computed from the DNA. Within this sample are under 20,000 clones, with 87% of them counted one time only. The ten most abundant clones make up roughly 7.6% of the sample.

Per the publication, the time point label means: week 3, after first cycle of checkpoint inhibitor. Blood samples were taken at two points: before treatment (T0) and at week 3 (W3), which came after the first cycle of checkpoint blockade. Except for a couple of patients with rapid clinical progression, response was assessed 12 weeks after the first infusion by RECIST 1.1; disease control meant complete response, partial response or stable disease. Patients were excluded for prior systemic cancer treatment, concomitant immunosuppressant therapy or synchronous other active malignancies. Bulk PBMC and plasma cell-free DNA were both sequenced for TCR beta so that circulating cells and T cell turnover could be tracked. PBMC were isolated from blood with Lymphoprep and SepMate tubes, followed by red cell lysis. QIAamp DNA Blood Mini kits were used to extract DNA from PBMC and sorted T cell subsets. The source material was blood, sampled from a patient treated with checkpoint blockade. This clonotype originated in a human donor with melanoma.

Here the CDR3 is given as CASSSDTGTGYQKLFF. Read as DNA, the sequence is TGTGCCAGCAGTTCCGATACCGGGACAGGGTACCAGAAACTGTTTTTT. The V and J segments used are TRBV28 and TRBJ1-4, with 9 junctional bases fitting TRBD1. CDR1 and CDR2 (MDHEN, SYDVKM) derive from the germline V gene. V loses 4 bases at its end and J loses 11 bases; junction bases beyond the gene matches: 14. Including the terminal cysteine and phenylalanine, the CDR3 comprises 16 residues. This entry keeps only the CDR3 DNA: 48 bases, framed from base 1.